This T cell receptor (beta chain) came from a study of cytomegalovirus exposure and HLA in healthy donors (dated by TCRdb to about 2017). With respect to the entire study: An earlier analysis of 587 of the donors reported about 260 Gb of sequence data and 95 million to 120 million unique TCR beta sequences obtained from around 170 million T cells. Approximately 300 gigabases of sequencing data and 70 million to 100 million unique TCR sequences made up an early release that covered nearly 650 HLA-typed donors. The genetic ancestry cluster associated with self-reported Caucasian donors included 81% of the approximately 400 genotyped donors. The aim of the study was to test whether cataloging public T cell receptors could identify signatures of past pathogen exposure. The T cell repertoires of some 700 subjects were profiled by immunosequencing and related to cytomegalovirus serostatus. Along with the approximately 700-subject first cohort, a separate validation cohort of roughly 110 different subjects was used. To predict cytomegalovirus infection status, the study brought together high-throughput TCR immunosequencing, statistical association of individual TCRs with disease status, and machine learning. In a later analysis, previously published TCR beta repertoires from more than 500 donors were re-analyzed and high-resolution HLA genotyping was added so that TCR occurrence patterns could be studied. Rather than using new phenotypic data, the later analysis identified candidate immune exposures from TCR beta sequences and from how often those sequences occurred across donors. An earlier analysis of around 580 of the donors used high-throughput TCR beta sequencing to judge whether each TCR beta V gene segment behaved as functional or pseudogenic. Donor age, sex, ethnicity and CMV serostatus were collected together with the repertoire data. A later genetic analysis took genome-wide SNP genotypes for about 55% of the 666 donors and used that subset as a discovery cohort. Every discovery cohort repertoire had been produced on one sequencing platform. Both class I and class II loci were covered by HLA typing, at four-digit resolution. The number of typed donors differed by locus: about 620-640 for A, B, C, DRB1 and DQB1; 522 for DQA1; roughly 600 for DPA1; and roughly 450 for DPB1. Several DR-DQ haplotypes were handled as single units for association and clustering because linkage in the cohort was strong. Among about 400 genotyped donors of the cohort, an average of approximately 240,000 unique TCR beta nucleotide sequences was sequenced per donor, of which 15% to 20% were non-productive.

The cohort was made up of 500 to 800 healthy bone marrow donors. Cohort members were all nominally healthy when sampled, although unrecorded immune exposures were likely present. The donor tested CMV seronegative, placing the donor among the approximately 400 seronegative members of the cohort. A peripheral blood sample was provided by each donor, and peripheral blood mononuclear cells were used for TCR beta sequencing. Genomic DNA extraction from the blood cell samples was performed with the Qiagen DNeasy Blood Extraction Kit. Receptor libraries were prepared by the immunoSEQ multiplex PCR assay. For the multiplex PCR, a mixture combining 60 forward primers for TCR Vbeta segments and 13 reverse primers for TCR Jbeta segments was used. The CDR3 region of rearranged TCR beta genes was amplified from genomic DNA by a multiplex PCR assay. The amplified TCR beta libraries were sequenced on the Illumina HiSeq System as 87-base-pair reads. As for how the authors treated the data: In a later analysis, tens of millions of unique TCR beta chains were counted across the 666 repertoires, and approximately 11 million of these chains were shared by at least two donors. To remove PCR and sequencing errors, raw reads were error-corrected and collapsed into unique sequences using a nearest-neighbor algorithm that merged closely related sequences. V, D and J gene segments were assigned by aligning CDR3 sequences to IMGT reference sequences. For a sequence to be retained, a match of at least six nucleotides was required to both a V gene segment and a J gene segment. A rearrangement was called productive if the CDR3 had no stop codons and remained in frame with V and J, and every other rearrangement was called non-productive. CDR3 was defined by IMGT convention, running from the second conserved V-encoded cysteine to the conserved J-encoded phenylalanine. The earlier analysis of about 500 of the donors excluded sequences that lacked an unambiguous match to a single V gene segment. An earlier analysis of over 450 of the donors classified V segments as functional when productive rearrangements were above 56.7% and as segregating when the standard deviation between donors was above 5%. To diagnose cytomegalovirus status from the catalog of TCR beta chain sequences, a statistical classification framework was built. In a later analysis, V and J genes were assigned by comparing TCR nucleotide sequences against IMGT/GENE-DB human TR gene sequences. In a later analysis, CDR3 sequences and most-parsimonious VDJ recombination scenarios were assigned using the TCRdist pipeline. In a later analysis, each TCR beta chain was defined by its CDR3 amino acid sequence together with its V-gene family, and reads lacking a unique V-gene family were excluded. In a later analysis, several hundred highly shared, low-generation-probability nucleotide sequences were removed to address suspected cross-contamination and a sequencing artifact. In a later analysis, a clonal expansion index was calculated for each public chain from normalized within-repertoire ranks of inferred template counts. Generation probabilities in a later analysis came from a VDJ recombination model fitted to out-of-frame rearrangements, and those results were checked against IGoR. In a later analysis, TCR-TCR, TCR-HLA and TCR-CMV co-occurrence was scored with hypergeometric tests, and a repertoire-size bias correction was applied to TCR pairs. In a later analysis, false discovery rates were estimated by permuting HLA or CMV assignments 20 times. In a later analysis, co-occurring TCRs were grouped using DBSCAN, with TCRdist sequence similarity added in when clustering inside HLA-allele-positive subsets. Repertoires with fewer than 30,000 or more than 120,000 public chains were left out of co-occurrence clustering, as were about 5 repertoires with anomalous nucleotide sharing. TCRdb provides this immuneACCESS table in a form limited to in-frame rearrangements. Some clones are lacking; in checked studies, under half of them reflect an unresolved V gene, and why the rest are absent is not known. Clone size and V and J calls were adopted from that table, with D and trimming inferred from the DNA. The sample profile shows about 160,000 clones; roughly 80% of them were found once. The ten biggest clones cover around 3.1% of the sample.

According to the germline V gene, CDR1 reads SNHLY and CDR2 reads FYNNEI. V is pared back by 3 bases and J by 0 bases, with 9 bases lying between the germline termini. The CDR3 spans 15 residues, from the cysteine through the phenylalanine. Of all the DNA, just the CDR3 is kept, 45 bases in frame from base 1. What the authors observed across the whole study: In an earlier analysis of around 500 of the donors, most TCR beta V segments appeared in productive rearrangements about 90% or about 30% of the time, broadly matching IMGT annotations. The classifier was reported to diagnose cytomegalovirus status with high specificity and sensitivity in both the original cohort and the validation cohort. Compared with the approximately 670-donor mean, donors in an Asian-associated ancestry cluster had fewer N-insertions in productive TCRs, according to a later genetic analysis. A later analysis associated 16,951 TCR beta sequences with specific HLA alleles at a false discovery rate of 0.05. Several of the top co-occurrence clusters appeared to be linked to parvovirus B19, influenza, CMV and Epstein-Barr virus, according to a later analysis. When HLA alleles, especially DR and DQ, strongly co-occurred, attributing TCR associations to individual alleles was difficult. Some IMGT-functional V segments, including TRBV6-2 and TRBV6-3, could not be told apart with the 87-base-pair reads, so those segments were excluded. The authors suggested that the approach could potentially be generalized to other disease states and immunological phenotypes. In this cohort, only TCR beta chains were sequenced, and detectable features were limited by the absence of alpha or paired-chain data. Because HLA typing was unavailable for some donors at each locus, only the typed subset was used in association tests. A group of highly shared sequence variants was considered likely to be a technical artifact of the sequencing pipeline. Most CMV-associated TCR beta chains appeared to be HLA-restricted in a later analysis, and the HLA associations seemed to be driven largely by CMV exposure. In a later analysis, TCR association rates were found to vary across HLA loci, with the most associated TCRs seen for DRB1 alleles and the fewest for HLA-C alleles. A total of about 150 TCR beta chains were listed by the study as associated with cytomegalovirus. The earlier analysis of about 600 of the donors excluded some 15 rarely observed V segments, including chromosome 9 orphons, because counts were too low. Linkage disequilibrium might explain the correlated functional status among segregating V segments, but an unknown experimental factor could not be ruled out. A further reported finding was that TCR beta sequences accurately predicted the HLA-A and HLA-B alleles for most subjects in the first cohort. Immune exposure information for the cohort was limited to CMV serostatus. In vitro tests confirmed that three of the cytomegalovirus-associated TCR beta chains recognize cytomegalovirus antigens. An association between a missense DCLRE1C variant and V-gene and J-gene trimming of TCR beta chains was found in a later genetic analysis and replicated in an independent cohort. Presence/absence analyses assumed roughly uniform sequencing depth across donors, an assumption that may not hold. A later analysis found that HLA-associated TCR beta chains were more clonally expanded and had lower generation probabilities than equally common non-associated chains. Most TCR sequences were observed very rarely across donors, whereas some public TCRs were present in many individuals.

Concerning this clone: Which antigen it targets is not known. The sample holds no much larger clone one base away, and base qualities are not on file.

The V and J genes are TRBV2 and TRBJ1-5, with the D gene not clear enough to name. This clonotype was sampled from a woman between 40 and 50 years old in good health and CMV-seronegative. Sequencing was performed on PBMCs. The CDR3 corresponds to CASSERQNSNQPQHF. The sequenced DNA is TGTGCCAGCAGTGAGAGGCAGAATAGCAATCAGCCCCAGCATTTT.